These 22 T cell receptor beta chains share one sample of origin, sequenced in a study of beta chain features in type 1 diabetes. Since all of the isolated RNA was reverse transcribed, expressed TCRB transcripts were what got sequenced. Sequencing was performed with immunoSEQ multiplex PCR; in TCRdb, only in-frame clones are kept and a portion is missing. Of fewer than 400,000 clones detected, roughly a tenth appear once; the ten largest clones hold roughly 0.99%. Study-wide results and caveats: A moderate, significant TCRB CDR3 shortening appeared in type 1 diabetes across four CD4+ subsets.

These receptors have no identified antigens. Sequencing used central memory CD4+ T cells from blood. The receptors originated from a man younger than 40 with type 1 diabetes.

This chain connects TRBV19 to TRBJ1-2; TRBD1 matches 7 bases. The CDR3 extends over 14 amino acids. Germline loops: CDR1 LNHDA, CDR2 SQIVND (reference sequence). V dropped 5 bases and J dropped 5; count of bases not matched to a gene: 8. In DNA, the CDR3 is TGTGCCAGTAGTGCCCGGGACAGATTTTATGGCTACACCTTC. As protein: CASSARDRFYGYTF.

This clone has at least ten counts. The CDR3 DNA reads as TGTGCCAGCAGCTGGGGGGACTATGGCTACACCTTC. Its translation is CASSWGDYGYTF. This sequence joins TRBV11-2 and TRBJ1-2, with D possibly matching TRBD1 (5 bases). Trimming removed 4 bases from V and 3 bases from J, with 6 bases in between. Germline values: CDR1 SGHAT, CDR2 FQNNGV. The CDR3 covers 12 residues.

This clone has only a few counts. The chain uses TRBV10-3 and TRBJ2-5, with a tentative D call TRBD2 (6 bases). Germline CDR1 and CDR2: ENHRY and SYGVKD. Trimming shortened V by 0 bases and J by 3 bases, and 20 bases separated the two germline ends. This CDR3 is built from 18 residues. DNA for the CDR3: TGTGCCATCAGTGAGTCTCTTGGAAACGGCGGGAATGAAGAGACCCAGTACTTC. This gives the protein CAISESLGNGGNEETQYF.

This clone was seen only a few times. The V and J genes are TRBV28 and TRBJ2-1, with D hard to call. Germline CDR1 MDHEN, CDR2 SYDVKM. V dropped 4 bases and J dropped 12 bases, with 13 bases sitting between them. The CDR3 contains 12 residues. CDR3: CASSSVSARQFF. Written as DNA, the CDR3 is TGTGCCAGCAGTTCTGTCTCAGCCAGGCAGTTCTTC.

This clone appeared a few times. CDR3 coding DNA: TGTGCCAGCAGCGCTACCACCACCGGGGAGCTGTTTTTT. Translating gives CASSATTTGELFF. The chain uses TRBV7-8 and TRBJ2-2; no definite D call. In germline, CDR1 is SGHVS, CDR2 FQNEAQ. V lost 5 bases and J 4 bases, leaving 8 bases between the germline ends. The CDR3 spans 13 residues.

This clone was picked up a small number of times. Other DNA sequences in this specimen translate into the identical CDR3. The V call is TRBV11-2, the J call TRBJ1-1; D remains unclear. Deletions cut 3 bases from V and 3 bases from J, with 8 bases between. The CDR3 loop spans 13 amino acids. CDR1 SGHAT and CDR2 FQNNGV come from the germline V gene. The CDR3, as DNA: TGTGCCAGCAGCTTGACCGGAGACACTGAAGCTTTCTTT. This codes for CASSLTGDTEAFF.

The rearrangement joins TRBV2 to TRBJ2-4; possible D gene TRBD2, 5 bases. The germline V gene has CDR1 SNHLY and CDR2 FYNNEI. V lost 3 bases and J lost 1, with 10 bases in between. This CDR3 is 15 amino acids long. The CDR3 bases are TGTGCCAGCAGTGACGGATGGGAGGCCAAAAACATTCAGTACTTC. Its protein is CASSDGWEAKNIQYF.

The J gene is TRBJ2-1, the V gene TRBV15; 9 bases line up with TRBD2. Germline V gene data show CDR1 as LNHNV and CDR2 as YYDKDF (reference sequence). V lost 0 bases and J lost 4; bases outside the gene matches: 7. The CDR3 spans 17 residues. CDR3 in amino acids: CATSRDTSGSFYNEQFF. The CDR3 coding sequence is TGTGCCACCAGCAGAGATACTAGCGGGTCCTTTTACAATGAGCAGTTCTTC.

This clone was seen only a few times. The V gene is TRBV6-6, the J gene TRBJ1-2; a weak D match, TRBD1 (6 bases). V dropped 6 bases and J dropped 4 bases, with 15 bases sitting between them. The CDR3 covers 14 residues. Germline V gene lookup returns CDR1 MNHNY and CDR2 SVGAGI (reference sequence). The CDR3 sequence is CASSKSGTSYGYTF. As DNA, the CDR3 is TGTGCCAGCAGCAAGTCCGGGACATCCTATGGCTACACCTTC.

Details on this clone: The same CDR3 can be traced to other DNA sequences in this sample. J is TRBJ1-1 and V is TRBV7-9; no clear D. Trimming removed 4 bases from V and 0 bases from J, with 6 bases in between. CDR1 and CDR2 from the germline V gene are SEHNR and FQNEAQ (reference sequence). This CDR3 comprises 13 residues. The chain's CDR3 is CASSWTLNTEAFF. The CDR3 bases are TGTGCCAGCAGCTGGACCCTGAACACTGAAGCTTTCTTT.

This clone was counted at least ten times. The chain carries TRBV30 and TRBJ2-7; 8 positions match TRBD1. The germline V gene has CDR1 GTSNPN and CDR2 SVGIG (reference sequence). Germline trimming cut 4 bases from V and 2 bases from J; bases unmatched to any gene: 4. The length of the CDR3 is 13 residues. The CDR3 DNA follows: TGTGCCTGGACCCGGACAGGGCCCTACGAGCAGTACTTC. Translated, it gives CAWTRTGPYEQYF.

This rearrangement joins TRBV15 to TRBJ2-5; D may be TRBD1 (6 bases). V was trimmed by 0 bases and J by 5 bases, leaving 10 bases between them. Germline-derived CDR1 and CDR2 are LNHNV and YYDKDF (reference sequence). The CDR3 length is 14 residues. CDR3 residues: CATSRDAGAETQYF. The CDR3 region has the DNA TGTGCCACCAGCAGAGATGCAGGGGCGGAGACCCAGTACTTC.

CDR3 DNA sequence: TGCGCCAGCAGCCCCGGACTCTCCTACGAGCAGTACTTC. It translates to CASSPGLSYEQYF. The rearrangement links TRBV5-1 to TRBJ2-7, with D maybe TRBD2 (5 bases). Germline V CDR1 and CDR2: SGHRS, YFSETQ. The CDR3 sequence is 13 residues long. The germline V and J ends were trimmed by 4 bases and 0 bases, with 8 bases remaining between them. The variable domain in full, with the rest retrieved from reference TRBV5-1 and TRBJ2-7, is KAGVTQTPRYLIKTRGQQVTLSCSPISGHRSVSWYQQTPGQGLQFLFEYFSETQRNKGNFPGRFSGRQFSNSRSEMNVSTLELGDSALYLCASSPGLSYEQYFGPGTRLTVT.

The genes are TRBV11-2 and TRBJ2-4; 7 bases align to TRBD2. Germline CDR1 and CDR2: SGHAT and FQNNGV. The CDR3 sequence is 13 residues long. Losses at the gene ends were 4 bases for V and 9 bases for J; bases not matched to a gene: 6. CDR3 loop: CASSSGLDVIQYF. The DNA of the CDR3 is TGTGCCAGCAGCTCTGGACTAGACGTCATTCAGTACTTC.

This rearrangement joins TRBV10-3 to TRBJ1-2, with 8 bases aligning to TRBD1. The trim removed 5 bases at V and 4 bases at J, leaving 15 bases unmatched. The germline V gene has CDR1 ENHRY and CDR2 SYGVKD. This CDR3 region has 17 residues. CDR3 bases: TGTGCCATCAGTTCCGGACAGGGCGCGGGGGTCGGCTATGGCTACACCTTC. Translated: CAISSGQGAGVGYGYTF.

Only one count was recorded for this clone. The chain carries TRBV11-2 and TRBJ2-5, with 7 bases fitting TRBD1. The CDR3 consists of 15 residues. Germline loops: CDR1 SGHAT, CDR2 FQNNGV. The trim removed 2 bases at V and 7 bases at J, leaving 10 bases unmatched. CDR3 sequence (DNA): TGTGCCAGCAGCTTATTGGGACAGTCTGAGGGGACCCAGTACTTC. Translation gives CASSLLGQSEGTQYF.

The chain recombines TRBV6-1 with TRBJ2-3; 7 bases map to TRBD2. J gave up 2 bases and V 4 bases, and 3 bases lay outside the gene matches. Germline lookup yields CDR1 MNHNS and CDR2 SASEGT. This CDR3 is 14 amino acids long. The CDR3 bases are TGTGCCAGCAGTGGAGCGGGGCCCACAGATACGCAGTATTTT. It translates to CASSGAGPTDTQYF.

V and J are TRBV10-2 and TRBJ2-3; TRBD2 might be the D (5 bases). The CDR3 runs to 11 residues. From germline, CDR1 is WSHSY and CDR2 SAAADI. The V end lost 7 bases, the J end lost 4 bases, and 6 bases lay between the germline ends. CDR3 sequence reads: CASTGADTQYF. The DNA for the CDR3 is TGCGCCAGCACCGGGGCAGATACGCAGTATTTT.

The V and J genes are TRBV7-9 and TRBJ1-5, with 9 positions matching TRBD1. The germline CDR1 and CDR2 sequences are SEHNR and FQNEAQ (reference sequence). This CDR3 spans 16 amino acids. Trimming took 1 base from V and 6 from J; bases not matched to a gene: 7. Here the CDR3 DNA reads TGTGCCAGCAGCTTAGGGGACAGGGTCGGGGTTCAGCCCCAGCATTTT. It encodes CASSLGDRVGVQPQHF.

The V and J genes are TRBV12-5 and TRBJ1-1; D unresolved. V was trimmed by 1 base and J by 7 bases, leaving 13 bases between them. The CDR3 is 14 amino acids. Germline values: CDR1 LGHNT, CDR2 FRNRAP. As DNA, the CDR3 is TGTGCTAGTGGTTTGGAACGATACGCCAATGAAGCTTTCTTT. Translating gives CASGLERYANEAFF.

The chain carries TRBV7-2 and TRBJ2-3; TRBD2 aligns across 7 bases. This CDR3 region has 16 residues. J lost 0 bases, V lost 2 bases, and 5 bases had no gene match. From germline, CDR1 is SGHTA and CDR2 FQGNSA. DNA for the CDR3: TGTGCCAGCAGCTTACGGGGGGTACTTAGCACAGATACGCAGTATTTT. Its protein is CASSLRGVLSTDTQYF.

Note on this clone: A read error is likely here: a far larger clone is one base away. The V call is TRBV29-1, the J call TRBJ2-5; no definite D call. The germline V and J ends were trimmed by 4 bases and 5 bases, with 11 bases remaining between them. This CDR3 is built from 12 residues. Per germline, CDR1 SQVTM and CDR2 ANQGSEA. The CDR3 nucleotides read TGCAGCGTTGTTGGCGGAGAGGAGACCCAGTACTTC. Protein product: CSVVGGEETQYF.